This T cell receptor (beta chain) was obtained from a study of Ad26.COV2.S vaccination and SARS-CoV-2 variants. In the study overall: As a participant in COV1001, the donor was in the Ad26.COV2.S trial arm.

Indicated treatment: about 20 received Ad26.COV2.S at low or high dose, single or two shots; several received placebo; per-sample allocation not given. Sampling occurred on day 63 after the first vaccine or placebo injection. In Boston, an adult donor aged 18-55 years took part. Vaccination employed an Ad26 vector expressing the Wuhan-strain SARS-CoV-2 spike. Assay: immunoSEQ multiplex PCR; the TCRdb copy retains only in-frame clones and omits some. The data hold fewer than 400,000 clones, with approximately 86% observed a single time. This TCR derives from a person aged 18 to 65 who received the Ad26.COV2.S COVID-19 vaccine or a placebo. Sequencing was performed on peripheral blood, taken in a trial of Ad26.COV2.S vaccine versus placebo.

CDR3 bases: TGTGCCAGCAGTGGGGACATTGTCAATGAGCAGTTCTTC. Encoded protein: CASSGDIVNEQFF. The chain links TRBV12-3 or TRBV12-4 to TRBJ2-1, with a tentative D call TRBD1 (6 bases). The CDR3 sequence is 13 residues long. Between the trimmed V and J ends, which lost 5 bases and 6 bases, there was a span of 11 bases.